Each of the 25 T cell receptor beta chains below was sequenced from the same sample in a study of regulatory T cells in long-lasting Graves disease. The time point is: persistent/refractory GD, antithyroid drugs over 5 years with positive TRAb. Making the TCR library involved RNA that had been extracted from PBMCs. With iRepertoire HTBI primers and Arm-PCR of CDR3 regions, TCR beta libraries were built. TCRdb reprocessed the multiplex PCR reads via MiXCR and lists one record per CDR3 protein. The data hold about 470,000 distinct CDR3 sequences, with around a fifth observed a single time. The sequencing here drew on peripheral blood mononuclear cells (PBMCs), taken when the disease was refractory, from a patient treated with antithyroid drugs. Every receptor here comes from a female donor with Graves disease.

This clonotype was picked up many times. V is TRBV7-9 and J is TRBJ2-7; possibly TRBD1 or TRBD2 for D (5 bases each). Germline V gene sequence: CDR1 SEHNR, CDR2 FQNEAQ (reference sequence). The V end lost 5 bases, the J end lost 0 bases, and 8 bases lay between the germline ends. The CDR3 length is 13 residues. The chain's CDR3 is CASSAGTSYEQYF. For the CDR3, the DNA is TGTGCCAGCAGCGCCGGGACCTCCTACGAGCAGTACTTC.

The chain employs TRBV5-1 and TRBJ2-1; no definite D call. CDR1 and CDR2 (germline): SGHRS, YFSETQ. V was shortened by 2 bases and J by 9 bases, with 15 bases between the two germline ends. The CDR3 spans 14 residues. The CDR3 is CASSFRSGVGEQFF. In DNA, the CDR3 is TGCGCCAGCAGCTTTAGGTCTGGGGTAGGTGAGCAGTTCTTC. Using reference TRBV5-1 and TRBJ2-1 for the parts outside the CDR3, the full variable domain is KAGVTQTPRYLIKTRGQQVTLSCSPISGHRSVSWYQQTPGQGLQFLFEYFSETQRNKGNFPGRFSGRQFSNSRSEMNVSTLELGDSALYLCASSFRSGVGEQFFGPGTRLTVL.

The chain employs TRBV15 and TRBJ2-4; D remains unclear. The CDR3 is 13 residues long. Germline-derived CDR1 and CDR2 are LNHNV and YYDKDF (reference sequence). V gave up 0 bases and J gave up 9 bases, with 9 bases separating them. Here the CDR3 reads CATSREFYGIQYF. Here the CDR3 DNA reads TGTGCCACCAGCAGAGAGTTTTATGGCATTCAGTACTTC.

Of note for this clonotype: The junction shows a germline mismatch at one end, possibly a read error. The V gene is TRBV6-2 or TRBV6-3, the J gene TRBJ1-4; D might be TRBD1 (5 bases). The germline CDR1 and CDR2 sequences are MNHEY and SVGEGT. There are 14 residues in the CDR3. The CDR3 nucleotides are TGTGCCAGCCCGCCGGAGGGGACTAATGAAAAACTGCTTTTT. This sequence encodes CASPPEGTNEKLLF.

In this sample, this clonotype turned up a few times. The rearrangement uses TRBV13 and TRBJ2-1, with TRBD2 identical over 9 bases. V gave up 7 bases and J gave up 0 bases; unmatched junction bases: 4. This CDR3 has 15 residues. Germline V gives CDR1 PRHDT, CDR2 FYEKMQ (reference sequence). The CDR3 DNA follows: TGTGCCAGCATTTTTAGCGGGAGCTCCTACAATGAGCAGTTCTTC. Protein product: CASIFSGSSYNEQFF.

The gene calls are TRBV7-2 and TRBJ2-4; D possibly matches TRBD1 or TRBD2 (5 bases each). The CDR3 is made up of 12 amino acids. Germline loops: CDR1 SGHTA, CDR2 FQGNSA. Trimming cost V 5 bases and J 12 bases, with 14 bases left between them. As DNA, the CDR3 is TGTGCCAGCAGCCCCCAGGGAGCTGCTCAGTACTTC. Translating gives CASSPQGAAQYF.

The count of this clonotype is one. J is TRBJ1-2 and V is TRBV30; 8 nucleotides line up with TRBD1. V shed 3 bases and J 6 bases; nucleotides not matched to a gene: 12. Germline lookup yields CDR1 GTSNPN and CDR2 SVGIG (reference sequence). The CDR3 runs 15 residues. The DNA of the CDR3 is TGTGCCTGGAGACCGGGACAGGCATTTCTAGATGGCTACACCTTC. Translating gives CAWRPGQAFLDGYTF.

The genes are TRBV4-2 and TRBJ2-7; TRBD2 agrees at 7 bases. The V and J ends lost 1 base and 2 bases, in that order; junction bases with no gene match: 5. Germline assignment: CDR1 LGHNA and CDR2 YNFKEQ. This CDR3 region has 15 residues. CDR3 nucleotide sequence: TGTGCCAGCAGCCAAGTTGCGGGAGACGCCTACGAGCAGTACTTC. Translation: CASSQVAGDAYEQYF.

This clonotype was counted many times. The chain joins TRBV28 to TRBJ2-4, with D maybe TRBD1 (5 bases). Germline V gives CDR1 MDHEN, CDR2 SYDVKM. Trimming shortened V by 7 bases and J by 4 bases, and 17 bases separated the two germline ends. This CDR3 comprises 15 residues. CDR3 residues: CASTAPLGHKNIQYF. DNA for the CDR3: TGTGCCAGCACCGCCCCCTTAGGACATAAAAACATTCAGTACTTC.

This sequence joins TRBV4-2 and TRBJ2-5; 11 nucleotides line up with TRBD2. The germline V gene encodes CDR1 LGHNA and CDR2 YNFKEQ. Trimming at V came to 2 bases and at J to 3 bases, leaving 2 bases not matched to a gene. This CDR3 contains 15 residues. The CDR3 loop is CASSQTTSGEETQYF. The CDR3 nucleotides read TGTGCCAGCAGCCAAACGACTAGCGGGGAAGAGACCCAGTACTTC.

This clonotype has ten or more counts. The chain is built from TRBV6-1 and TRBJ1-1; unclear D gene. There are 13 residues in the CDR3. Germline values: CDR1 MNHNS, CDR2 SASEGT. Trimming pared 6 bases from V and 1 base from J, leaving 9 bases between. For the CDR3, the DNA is TGTGCCAGCAGCGAACAGTGGAACACTGAAGCTTTCTTT. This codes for CASSEQWNTEAFF.

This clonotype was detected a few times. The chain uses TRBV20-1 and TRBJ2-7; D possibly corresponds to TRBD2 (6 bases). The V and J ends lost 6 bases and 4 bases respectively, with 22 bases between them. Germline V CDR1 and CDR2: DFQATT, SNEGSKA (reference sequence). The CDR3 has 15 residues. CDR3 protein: CSAQDGRREQYEQYF. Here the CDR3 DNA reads TGCAGTGCACAAGATGGGAGGAGGGAGCAATACGAGCAGTACTTC.

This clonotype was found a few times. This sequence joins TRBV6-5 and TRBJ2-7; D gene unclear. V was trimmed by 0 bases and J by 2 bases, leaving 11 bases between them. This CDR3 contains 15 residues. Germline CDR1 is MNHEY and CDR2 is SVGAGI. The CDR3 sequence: CASSYSLRGTYEQYF. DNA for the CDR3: TGTGCCAGCAGTTACTCTTTGCGCGGAACCTACGAGCAGTACTTC.

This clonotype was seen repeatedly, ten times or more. The CDR3 reads CATSDPGTESSKQYF. In DNA form, the CDR3 reads TGTGCCACCAGTGATCCCGGGACCGAAAGCTCCAAGCAGTACTTC. This chain joins TRBV24-1 and TRBJ2-7; D is tentatively TRBD1 or TRBD2 (5 bases each). V shed 3 bases and J shed 8 bases, with 19 bases lying between them. The CDR3 length is 15 residues. The germline gives CDR1 KGHDR, CDR2 SFDVKD.

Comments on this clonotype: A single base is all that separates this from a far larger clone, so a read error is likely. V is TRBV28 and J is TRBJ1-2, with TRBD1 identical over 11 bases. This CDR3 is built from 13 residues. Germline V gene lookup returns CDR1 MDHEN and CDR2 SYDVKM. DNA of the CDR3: TGTGCCAGCAGTTCGGGACAGGGGGATGGCTGCACCTTC. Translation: CASSSGQGDGCTF.

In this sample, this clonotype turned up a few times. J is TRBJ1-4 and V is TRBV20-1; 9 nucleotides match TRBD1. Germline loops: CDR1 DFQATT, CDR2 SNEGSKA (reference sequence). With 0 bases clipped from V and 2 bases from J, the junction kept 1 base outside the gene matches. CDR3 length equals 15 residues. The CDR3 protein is CSARETGGTNEKLFF. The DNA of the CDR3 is TGCAGTGCTAGAGAGACAGGGGGTACTAATGAAAAACTGTTTTTT.

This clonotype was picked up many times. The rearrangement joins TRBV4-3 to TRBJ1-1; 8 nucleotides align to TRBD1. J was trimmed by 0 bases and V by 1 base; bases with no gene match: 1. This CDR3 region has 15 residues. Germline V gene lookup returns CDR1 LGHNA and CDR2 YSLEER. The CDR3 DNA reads TGCGCCAGCAGCCAAGCAGGGGGCCTGAACACTGAAGCTTTCTTT. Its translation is CASSQAGGLNTEAFF.

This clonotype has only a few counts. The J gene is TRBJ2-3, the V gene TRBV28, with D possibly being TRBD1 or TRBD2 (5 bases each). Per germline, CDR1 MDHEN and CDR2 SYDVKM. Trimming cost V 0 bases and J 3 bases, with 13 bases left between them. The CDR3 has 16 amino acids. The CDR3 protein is CASSLWGDGATDTQYF. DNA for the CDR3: TGTGCCAGCAGTTTATGGGGGGACGGAGCGACAGATACGCAGTATTTT.

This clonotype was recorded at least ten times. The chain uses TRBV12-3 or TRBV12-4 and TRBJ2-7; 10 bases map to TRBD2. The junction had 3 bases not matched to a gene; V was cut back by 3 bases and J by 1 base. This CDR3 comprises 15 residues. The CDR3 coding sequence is TGTGCCAGCAGTTTCGGACTAGCGGAGTCCTACGAGCAGTACTTC. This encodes CASSFGLAESYEQYF.

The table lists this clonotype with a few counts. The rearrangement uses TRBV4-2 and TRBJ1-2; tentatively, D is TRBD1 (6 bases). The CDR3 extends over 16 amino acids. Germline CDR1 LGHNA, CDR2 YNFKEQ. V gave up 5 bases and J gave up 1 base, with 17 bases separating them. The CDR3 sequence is CASSTRSGVDNYGYTF. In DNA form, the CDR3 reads TGTGCCAGCAGCACCCGCTCAGGGGTGGATAACTATGGCTACACCTTC.

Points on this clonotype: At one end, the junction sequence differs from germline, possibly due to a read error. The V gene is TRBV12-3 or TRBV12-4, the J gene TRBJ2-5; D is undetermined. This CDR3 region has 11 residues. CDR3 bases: TGTGCCAGCAGCAGGTCCGAGACCCGGTACTTC. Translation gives CASSRSETRYF.

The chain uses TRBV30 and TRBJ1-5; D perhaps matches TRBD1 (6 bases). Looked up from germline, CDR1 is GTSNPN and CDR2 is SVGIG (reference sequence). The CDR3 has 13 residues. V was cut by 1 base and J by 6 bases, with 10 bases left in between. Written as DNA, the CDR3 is TGTGCCTGGAGTGGGACAGAGCGTCAGCCCCAGCATTTT. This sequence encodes CAWSGTERQPQHF. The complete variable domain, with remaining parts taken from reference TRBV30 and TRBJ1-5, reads SQTIHQWPATLVQPVGSPLSLECTVEGTSNPNLYWYRQAAGRGLQLLFYSVGIGQISSEVPQNLSASRPQDRQFILSSKKLLLSDSGFYLCAWSGTERQPQHFGDGTRLSIL.

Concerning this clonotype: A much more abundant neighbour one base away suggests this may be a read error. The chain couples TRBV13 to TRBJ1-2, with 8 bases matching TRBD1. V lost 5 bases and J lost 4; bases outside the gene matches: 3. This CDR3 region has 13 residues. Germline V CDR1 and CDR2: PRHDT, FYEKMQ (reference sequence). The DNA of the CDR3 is TGTGCCAGCAGCGCGGACAGGGCCTATGGCTACACCTTC. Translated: CASSADRAYGYTF.

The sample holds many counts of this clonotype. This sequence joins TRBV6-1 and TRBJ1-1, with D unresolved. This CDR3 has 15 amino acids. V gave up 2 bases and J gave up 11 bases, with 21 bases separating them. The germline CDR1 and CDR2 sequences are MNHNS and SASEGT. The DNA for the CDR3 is TGTGCCAGCAGTGAACTCGGGGAGGGCATACAGAGGGCTTTCTTT. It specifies CASSELGEGIQRAFF.

The CDR3 protein is CASGLVQGFGELFF. CDR3 nucleotide sequence: TGTGCTAGTGGTTTGGTACAGGGGTTTGGGGAGCTGTTTTTT. This sequence joins TRBV12-5 and TRBJ2-2, with 7 bases matching TRBD1. V lost 0 bases to trimming and J lost 8 bases; unmatched junction nucleotides: 3. The CDR3 is 14 amino acids. CDR1 is LGHNT, CDR2 FRNRAP, per germline.